The table lists the clone carrying this TCR beta chain with many counts. Antigen specificity is unknown. This entry belongs to a study of breast tumors, draining lymph nodes, adjacent tissues. Via MiXCR, TCRdb re-called the multiplex PCR reads, giving one row per CDR3 protein. The sample has about 100,000 distinct CDR3 sequences; 21% are singletons. Overall study results and limits: Luminal-like breast cancer showed significantly higher tumor–nontumor repertoire similarity than basal-like. The lymph node origin of tumor T cells was framed as consistent with a hypothesis, not demonstrated. Tumor TCR diversity was below lymph nodes but above nontumor tissue.

The CDR3 extends over 14 amino acids. Germline lookup yields CDR1 SGHRS and CDR2 YFSETQ. Trimming removed 2 bases from V and 2 bases from J; junction bases left unmatched: 3. Axillary draining lymph nodes of breast cancer patients supplied the node samples. The sample comprised axillary lymph node tissue. The chain recombines TRBV5-1 with TRBJ2-7; 8 nucleotides align to TRBD1. This clonotype was obtained from a female donor with breast cancer. Some clones in this sample may be carry-over from other donors' samples. CDR3 coding DNA: TGCGCCAGCAGCTTAGGGACAGGTACCTACGAGCAGTACTTC. Protein sequence: CASSLGTGTYEQYF.